This entry lists 13 T cell receptor beta chains sequenced from one sample in a study of Ad26.COV2.S vaccination and SARS-CoV-2 variants. The treatment here: approximately 18 received Ad26.COV2.S at low or high dose, single or two shots; 5 received placebo; per-sample allocation not given. Sampling took place 63 days after the first vaccine or placebo injection. TCRdb's copy holds only in-frame clones and misses some; the assay was immunoSEQ multiplex PCR. The sample lists about 350,000 clones; approximately 86% were seen once. The sequencing here drew on peripheral blood, taken in a trial of Ad26.COV2.S vaccine versus placebo. The receptors were gathered from a person between 18 and 60 years old who received the Ad26.COV2.S COVID-19 vaccine or a placebo.

The gene calls are TRBV5-1 and TRBJ2-5, with a possible D match to TRBD2 (6 bases). Germline loops: CDR1 SGHRS, CDR2 YFSETQ. There are 14 residues in the CDR3. The ends were cut back, 0 bases at V and 4 bases at J, with 10 bases in the middle. CDR3 amino acids: CASSLAGGTETQYF. As DNA, the CDR3 is TGCGCCAGCAGCTTGGCGGGCGGGACAGAGACCCAGTACTTC.

This chain links TRBV7-9 with TRBJ2-5, with 7 bases lining up with TRBD2. V lost 7 bases to trimming and J lost 5 bases; unmatched junction nucleotides: 7. The CDR3 contains 13 residues. Germline values: CDR1 SEHNR, CDR2 FQNEAQ (reference sequence). CDR3 amino acids: CASTPGGIETQYF. For the CDR3, the DNA is TGTGCCAGCACCCCCGGGGGGATCGAGACCCAGTACTTC.

This clone occurred a few times. The chain employs TRBV3-1 (or the pseudogene TRBV3-2) and TRBJ1-5, with 8 nucleotides matching TRBD1. The CDR3 has 14 amino acids. V lost 1 base and J lost 5; bases outside the gene matches: 1. CDR1 is LGHDT, CDR2 YNNKEL, per germline (reference sequence). The CDR3 DNA reads TGTGCCAGCAGCCAAGGGACAGGGCATCAGCCCCAGCATTTT. It yields the protein CASSQGTGHQPQHF.

This clone has only a few counts. V usage is TRBV13 and J usage is TRBJ1-1; D call uncertain. This CDR3 has 15 residues. The germline gives CDR1 PRHDT, CDR2 FYEKMQ (reference sequence). V lost 5 bases and J lost 0, with 13 bases in between. In nucleotides, the CDR3 is TGTGCCAGCAGCCCCCGGGCCGGAATGAACACTGAAGCTTTCTTT. Protein sequence: CASSPRAGMNTEAFF.

V and J are TRBV30 and TRBJ1-1; no clear D gene. The CDR3 runs to 13 residues. Germline V lookup: CDR1 GTSNPN, CDR2 SVGIG (reference sequence). Between the trimmed V and J ends, which lost 0 bases and 0 bases, there was a span of 5 bases. CDR3 loop: CAWSVHLNTEAFF. CDR3 DNA sequence: TGTGCCTGGAGTGTACACCTGAACACTGAAGCTTTCTTT.

V is TRBV7-9 and J is TRBJ2-1; TRBD1 matches 7 bases. The germline V gene encodes CDR1 SEHNR and CDR2 FQNEAQ (reference sequence). This CDR3 is built from 15 residues. J was trimmed by 4 bases and V by 4 bases; bases with no gene match: 7. CDR3 nucleotides: TGTGCCAGCAGCTCCTCCGGGACAGCGTACAATGAGCAGTTCTTC. Translation gives CASSSSGTAYNEQFF. Variable domain in full (rest from reference TRBV7-9 and TRBJ2-1): DTGVSQNPRHKITKRGQNVTFRCDPISEHNRLYWYRQTLGQGPEFLTYFQNEAQLEKSRLLSDRFSAERPKGSFSTLEIQRTEQGDSAMYLCASSSSGTAYNEQFFGPGTRLTVL.

This clone was detected once. This chain connects TRBV5-6 to TRBJ2-3; 7 bases fit TRBD2. Trimming cost V 7 bases and J 2 bases; bases outside gene matches: 4. CDR3 size: 13 residues. Germline V gives CDR1 SGHDT, CDR2 YYEEEE. CDR3 loop: CASRDYPTDTQYF. The CDR3 coding sequence is TGTGCCAGCCGGGACTACCCCACAGATACGCAGTATTTT.

The chain is built from TRBV18 and TRBJ1-2, with 8 nucleotides matching TRBD1. The V segment lost 2 bases and the J segment 5 bases; nucleotides outside the gene matches: 10. The CDR3 runs 16 residues. Germline V gene lookup returns CDR1 KGHSH and CDR2 LQKENI. The CDR3 loop reads CASSPRGQGRGYGYTF. The CDR3 DNA reads as TGTGCCAGCTCACCAAGAGGACAGGGCCGGGGGTATGGCTACACCTTC.

The V and J genes are TRBV6-5 and TRBJ1-5; perhaps TRBD1 as D (6 bases). The length of the CDR3 is 15 residues. Germline V lookup: CDR1 MNHEY, CDR2 SVGAGI. The V end lost 6 bases, the J end lost 0 bases, and 12 bases lay between the germline ends. For the CDR3, the DNA is TGTGCCAGCAGCCGGACAGCGGATAGCAATCAGCCCCAGCATTTT. Its translation is CASSRTADSNQPQHF.

The chain employs TRBV19 and TRBJ1-1; TRBD1 agrees at 8 bases. J gave up 4 bases and V 6 bases, and 7 bases lay outside the gene matches. Per germline, CDR1 LNHDA and CDR2 SQIVND (reference sequence). This CDR3 has 14 amino acids. CDR3 nucleotide sequence: TGTGCCAGTAGAACTGACAGGGGAAGCACTGAAGCTTTCTTT. It encodes CASRTDRGSTEAFF.

This clone has just one count. The chain is built from TRBV30 and TRBJ1-1; D might be TRBD1 (6 bases). V lost 3 bases, J lost 8 bases, and 13 bases lay in between. CDR3 length: 12 residues. Germline values: CDR1 GTSNPN, CDR2 SVGIG (reference sequence). CDR3 protein: CAWSNTGREAFF. Here the CDR3 DNA reads TGTGCCTGGAGCAACACAGGGAGGGAAGCTTTCTTT.

This rearrangement joins TRBV9 to TRBJ2-5; D is undetermined. Deletions cut 5 bases from V and 5 bases from J, with 7 bases between. Per germline, CDR1 SGDLS and CDR2 YYNGEE. This CDR3 contains 11 residues. The CDR3 DNA sequence: TGTGCCAGCAGTCTTTCTGAGACCCAGTACTTC. It specifies CASSLSETQYF.

The chain combines TRBV9 with TRBJ2-1; TRBD1 matches 8 bases. CDR3 length equals 14 residues. Trimming took 4 bases from V and 8 from J; bases not matched to a gene: 8. In germline, CDR1 is SGDLS, CDR2 YYNGEE. Here the CDR3 DNA reads TGTGCCAGCAGCCTGCGGACAGGGAGTGATGAGCAGTTCTTC. It yields the protein CASSLRTGSDEQFF.